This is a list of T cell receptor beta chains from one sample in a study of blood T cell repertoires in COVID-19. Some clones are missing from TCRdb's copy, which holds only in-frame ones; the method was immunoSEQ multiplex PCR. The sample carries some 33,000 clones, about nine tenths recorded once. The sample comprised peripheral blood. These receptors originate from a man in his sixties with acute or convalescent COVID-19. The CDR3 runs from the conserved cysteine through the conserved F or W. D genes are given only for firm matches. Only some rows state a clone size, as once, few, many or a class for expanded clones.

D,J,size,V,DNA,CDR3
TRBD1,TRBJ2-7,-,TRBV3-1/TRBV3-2,TGTGCCAGCAGCCCGCACGGACAGGGAAAAGCCGAGCAGTACTTC,CASSPHGQGKAEQYF
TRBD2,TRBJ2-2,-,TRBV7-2,TGTGCCAGCAGTCGTACTAGCGGGAGAGGTACCGGGGAGCTGTTTTTT,CASSRTSGRGTGELFF
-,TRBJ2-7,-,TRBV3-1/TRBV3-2,TGTGCCAGCAGCCGCGGGGAAAACGAGCAGTACTTC,CASSRGENEQYF
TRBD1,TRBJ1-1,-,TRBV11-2,TGTGCCAGCAGCTTGGACAGGGGGGGGACTGAAGCTTTCTTT,CASSLDRGGTEAFF
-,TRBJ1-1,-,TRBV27,TGTGCCAGCAGTTTAGGGGGTGGGGGGTTGAACACTGAAGCTTTCTTT,CASSLGGGGLNTEAFF
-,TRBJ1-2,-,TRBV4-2,TGTGCCAGCAGCCAAGATCTTAGCTATGGCTACACCTTC,CASSQDLSYGYTF
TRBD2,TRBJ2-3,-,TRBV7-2,TGTGCCAGCAGCTTAGGACTAGCGGGAGGGACAGATACGCAGTATTTT,CASSLGLAGGTDTQYF
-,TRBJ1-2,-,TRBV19,TGTGCCAGTAGTATTGGGGGGGGTGGCTACACCTTC,CASSIGGGGYTF
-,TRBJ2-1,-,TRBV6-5,TGTGCCAGCAGTTACGGCAGTAGCGGTAGCAATGAGCAGTTCTTC,CASSYGSSGSNEQFF
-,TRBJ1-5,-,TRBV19,TGTGCCAGTAAAGCGGACAGCCTCGGAACCAATAGCAATCAGCCCCAGCATTTT,CASKADSLGTNSNQPQHF
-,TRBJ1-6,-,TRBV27,TGTGCCAGCAGCCCATACCAAGGGAGCTCCTATAATTCACCCCTCCACTTT,CASSPYQGSSYNSPLHF
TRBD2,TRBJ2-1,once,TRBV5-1,TGCGCCAGCAGCTGGTCTAGCGGGACCGATGAGCAGTTCTTC,CASSWSSGTDEQFF
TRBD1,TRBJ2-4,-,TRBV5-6,TGTGCCAGCAGCTTGGACAGGGGGCTGTTCAAAAACATTCAGTACTTC,CASSLDRGLFKNIQYF
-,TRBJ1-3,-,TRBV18,TGTGCCAGCTCACCAACAGGGGGAAACACCATATATTTT,CASSPTGGNTIYF
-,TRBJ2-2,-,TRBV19,TGTGCCAGTAGGGCAGGGTTCGTCGGGGAGCTGTTTTTT,CASRAGFVGELFF
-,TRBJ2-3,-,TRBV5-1,TGCGCCAGCAGCACGTTGAGGGGGAGCACAGATACGCAGTATTTT,CASSTLRGSTDTQYF
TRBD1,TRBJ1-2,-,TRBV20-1,TGCAGGACAGGGGCCTACTATGGCTACACCTTC,CRTGAYYGYTF
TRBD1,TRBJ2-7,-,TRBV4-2,TGTGCCAGCAGCCGGGGGATACCGGGACAGGGGACCTACGAGCAGTACTTC,CASSRGIPGQGTYEQYF
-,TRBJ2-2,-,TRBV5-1,TGCGCCAGCGACCCGGGTCTACAGAACACCGGGGAGCTGTTTTTT,CASDPGLQNTGELFF
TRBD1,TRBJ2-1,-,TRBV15,TGTGCCACCAGCAGGCTAGCCCAGGGGGCTGGGGGCAATGAGCAGTTCTTC,CATSRLAQGAGGNEQFF
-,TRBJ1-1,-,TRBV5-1,TGCGCCAGCAGGGACTACACTGAAGCTTTCTTT,CASRDYTEAFF
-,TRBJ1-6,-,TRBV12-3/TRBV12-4,TGTGCCAGCAGTTTAGTAAATTCACCCCTCCACTTT,CASSLVNSPLHF
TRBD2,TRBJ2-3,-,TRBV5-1,TGCGCCAGCAGCTTGAAAGCTAGCGGGGCCCTGGATACGCAGTATTTT,CASSLKASGALDTQYF
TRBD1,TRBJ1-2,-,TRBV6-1,TGTGCCAGCAGTGAGACAGGGGGCTATGGCTACACCTTC,CASSETGGYGYTF
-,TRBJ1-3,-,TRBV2,TGTGCCAGCGGGCAGGGTCGTCGAGGAAACACCATATATTTT,CASGQGRRGNTIYF